There are many counts of the clone carrying this T cell receptor beta chain. Its antigen remains unidentified. From the 5' RACE reads, TCRdb called clonotypes with MiXCR, one entry per CDR3 protein. This repertoire shows about 310,000 distinct CDR3 sequences, more than 15% found once; its top ten account for around 23%. This record belongs to a study of T-cell memory formation after mild COVID-19. At the level of the study: In these data, TCR clusters were largely donor specific.

Findings and caveats of the study: A second wave expanding day 15 to 37 was CD4+-biased; contracting clones were balanced.

Germline lookup yields CDR1 SGHRS and CDR2 YFSETQ. The CDR3 totals 13 residues. After removal of 3 bases from V and 4 bases from J, the junction contained 3 bases not matched to a gene. This clonotype was obtained from a man aged 18 to 30 who had mild COVID-19 (a few samples of this study predate the infection). Cell type and time point are not known. The chain is built from TRBV5-1 and TRBJ2-5; 7 nucleotides agree with TRBD1. The sequenced sample was PBMCs or a T cell subset sorted from them (not recorded which). The CDR3 reads CASSSPGGETQYF. DNA for the CDR3: TGCGCCAGCAGCTCACCAGGGGGAGAGACCCAGTACTTC.